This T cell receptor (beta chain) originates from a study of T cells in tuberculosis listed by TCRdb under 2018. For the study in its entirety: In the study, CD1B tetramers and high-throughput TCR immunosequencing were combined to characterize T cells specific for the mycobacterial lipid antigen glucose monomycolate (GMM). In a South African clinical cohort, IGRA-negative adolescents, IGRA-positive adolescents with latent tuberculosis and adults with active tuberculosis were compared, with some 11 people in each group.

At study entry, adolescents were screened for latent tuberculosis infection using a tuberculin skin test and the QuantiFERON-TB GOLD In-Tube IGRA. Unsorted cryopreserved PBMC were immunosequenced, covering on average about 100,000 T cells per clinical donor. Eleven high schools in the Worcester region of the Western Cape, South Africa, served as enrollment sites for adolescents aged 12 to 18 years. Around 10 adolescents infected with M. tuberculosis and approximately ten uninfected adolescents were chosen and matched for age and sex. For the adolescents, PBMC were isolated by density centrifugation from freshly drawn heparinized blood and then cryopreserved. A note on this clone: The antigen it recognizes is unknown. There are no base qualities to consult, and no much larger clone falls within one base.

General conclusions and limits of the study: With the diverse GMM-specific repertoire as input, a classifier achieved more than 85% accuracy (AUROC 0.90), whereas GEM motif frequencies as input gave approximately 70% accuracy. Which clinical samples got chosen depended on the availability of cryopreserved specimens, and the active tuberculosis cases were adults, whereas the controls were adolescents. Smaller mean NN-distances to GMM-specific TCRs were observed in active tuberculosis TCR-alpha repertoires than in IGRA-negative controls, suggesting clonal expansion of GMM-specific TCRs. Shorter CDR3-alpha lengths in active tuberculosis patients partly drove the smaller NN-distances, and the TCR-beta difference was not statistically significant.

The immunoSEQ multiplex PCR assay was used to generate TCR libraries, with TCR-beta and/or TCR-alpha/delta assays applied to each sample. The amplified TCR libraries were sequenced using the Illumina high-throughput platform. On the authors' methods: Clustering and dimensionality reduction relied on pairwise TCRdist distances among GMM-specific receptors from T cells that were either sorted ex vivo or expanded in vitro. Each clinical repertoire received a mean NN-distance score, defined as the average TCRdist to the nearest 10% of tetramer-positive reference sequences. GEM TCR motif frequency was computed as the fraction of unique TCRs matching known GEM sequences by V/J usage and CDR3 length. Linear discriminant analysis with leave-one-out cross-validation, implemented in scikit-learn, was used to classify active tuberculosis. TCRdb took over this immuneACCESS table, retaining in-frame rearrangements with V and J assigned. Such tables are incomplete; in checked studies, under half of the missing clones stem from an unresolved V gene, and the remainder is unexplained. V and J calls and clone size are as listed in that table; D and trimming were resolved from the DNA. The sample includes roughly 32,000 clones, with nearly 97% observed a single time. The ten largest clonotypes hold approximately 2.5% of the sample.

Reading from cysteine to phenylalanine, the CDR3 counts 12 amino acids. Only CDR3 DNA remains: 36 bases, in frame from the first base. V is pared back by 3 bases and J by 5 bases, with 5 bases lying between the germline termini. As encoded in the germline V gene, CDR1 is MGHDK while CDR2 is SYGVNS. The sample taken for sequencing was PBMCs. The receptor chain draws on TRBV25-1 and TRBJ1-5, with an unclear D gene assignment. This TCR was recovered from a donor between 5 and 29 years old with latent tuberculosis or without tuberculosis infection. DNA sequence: TGTGCCAGCAGTGAGAGGGATCAGCCCCAGCATTTT. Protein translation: CASSERDQPQHF.